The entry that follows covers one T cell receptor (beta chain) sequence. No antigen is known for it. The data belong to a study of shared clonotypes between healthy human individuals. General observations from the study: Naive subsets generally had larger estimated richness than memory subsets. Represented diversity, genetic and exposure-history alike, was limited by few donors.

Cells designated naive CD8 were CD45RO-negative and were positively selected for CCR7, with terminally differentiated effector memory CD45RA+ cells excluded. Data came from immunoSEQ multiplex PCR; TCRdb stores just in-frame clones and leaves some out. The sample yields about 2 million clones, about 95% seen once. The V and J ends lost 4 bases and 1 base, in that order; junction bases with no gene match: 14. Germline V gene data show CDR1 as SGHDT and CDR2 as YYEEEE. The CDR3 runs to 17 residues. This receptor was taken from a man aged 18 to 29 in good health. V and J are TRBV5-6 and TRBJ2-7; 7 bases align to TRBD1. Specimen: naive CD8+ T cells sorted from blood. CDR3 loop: CASSLIGTAAISYEQYF. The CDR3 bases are TGTGCCAGCAGCCTAATCGGGACAGCCGCTATTTCCTACGAGCAGTACTTC.